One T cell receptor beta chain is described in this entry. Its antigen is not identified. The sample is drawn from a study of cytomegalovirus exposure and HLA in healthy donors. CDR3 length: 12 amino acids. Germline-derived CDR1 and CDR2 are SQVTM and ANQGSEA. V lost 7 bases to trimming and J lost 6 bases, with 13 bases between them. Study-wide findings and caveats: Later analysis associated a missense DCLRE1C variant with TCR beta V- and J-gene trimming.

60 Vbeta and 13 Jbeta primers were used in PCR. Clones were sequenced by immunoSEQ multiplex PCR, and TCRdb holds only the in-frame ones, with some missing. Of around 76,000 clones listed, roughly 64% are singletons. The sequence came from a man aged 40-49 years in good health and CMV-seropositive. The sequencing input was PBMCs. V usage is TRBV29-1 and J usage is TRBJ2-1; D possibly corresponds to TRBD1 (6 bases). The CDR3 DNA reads TGCAGCGCCGAAGACAGGCTCAATGAGCAGTTCTTC. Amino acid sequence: CSAEDRLNEQFF.